The 8 T cell receptor beta chains reported below all come from one sample, sequenced in a study of CD8 T cells in Susac syndrome. Roughly 0.5 to 1 ug RNA was reverse transcribed with random hexamers. TCRdb re-analysed the immunoSEQ multiplex PCR reads in MiXCR, keeping a single row per CDR3 protein. The sample holds 200,000 to 250,000 distinct CDR3 sequences, over 90% seen once. The material sequenced was CD4+ T cells from PBMCs. The receptors derive from a human donor with Susac syndrome.

The CDR3 sequence is CSARAPGTGGDTQYF. The CDR3 DNA follows: TGCAGTGCTAGAGCCCCCGGGACAGGGGGAGATACGCAGTATTTT. This chain uses TRBV20-1 with TRBJ2-3; 11 bases map to TRBD1. Per the germline V gene, CDR1 is DFQATT and CDR2 is SNEGSKA (reference sequence). The CDR3 covers 15 residues. Germline trimming cut 1 base from V and 5 bases from J; bases unmatched to any gene: 5.

The chain carries TRBV20-1 and TRBJ1-5; TRBD1 agrees at 9 bases. The CDR3 consists of 14 residues. CDR1 is DFQATT and CDR2 is SNEGSKA in the germline V gene (reference sequence). V gave up 7 bases and J gave up 6 bases; unmatched junction bases: 10. The CDR3 nucleotides are TGCAGTGTCACAACGGGACAGGGAAGTCAGCCCCAGCATTTT. Its protein product is CSVTTGQGSQPQHF.

The genes are TRBV9 and TRBJ2-2; 9 bases agree with TRBD2. Per the germline V gene, CDR1 is SGDLS and CDR2 is YYNGEE. With 7 bases clipped from V and 7 bases from J, the junction kept 14 bases outside the gene matches. CDR3 size: 16 residues. The chain's CDR3 is CASSPSAGGPHGELFF. For the CDR3, the DNA is TGTGCCAGCTCCCCCAGTGCGGGGGGGCCGCACGGGGAGCTGTTTTTT.

The V call is TRBV10-2, the J call TRBJ2-5; 10 positions match TRBD2. Trimming cost V 3 bases and J 7 bases; bases outside gene matches: 5. Germline CDR1 and CDR2: WSHSY and SAAADI. The CDR3 has 14 residues. CDR3 in DNA: TGCGCCAGCAGTGACAGCGGGGGGGCGGGGACCCAGTACTTC. Translating it yields CASSDSGGAGTQYF.

The CDR3 loop reads CASSLPPGRTSEDTQYF. CDR3 nucleotide sequence: TGCGCCAGCAGCTTGCCTCCGGGACGGACTTCGGAGGATACGCAGTATTTT. The chain recombines TRBV5-1 with TRBJ2-3, with D possibly called TRBD1 or TRBD2 (5 bases each). This CDR3 has 17 amino acids. Trimming pared 1 base from V and 6 bases from J, leaving 21 bases between. Germline V gene sequence: CDR1 SGHRS, CDR2 YFSETQ.

This chain uses TRBV12-5 with TRBJ2-2, with a possible D match to TRBD1 (6 bases). With 5 bases removed from V and 1 base from J, the gap between germline ends came to 11 bases. CDR1 and CDR2 from the germline V gene are LGHNT and FRNRAP. The CDR3 runs to 15 residues. The CDR3 is CASGPTGQNTGELFF. CDR3 DNA: TGTGCTAGTGGTCCAACGGGACAGAACACCGGGGAGCTGTTTTTT.

Here the CDR3 DNA reads TGTGCCAGCAGCCAAGTAGGTCAGGATCGTCAGTTCTTC. It is translated as CASSQVGQDRQFF. The V gene is TRBV3-1, the J gene TRBJ2-1; D gene ambiguous. The germline gives CDR1 LGHDT, CDR2 YNNKEL (reference sequence). Trimming shortened V by 1 base and J by 13 bases, and 14 bases separated the two germline ends. The length of the CDR3 is 13 residues.

The chain uses TRBV7-2 and TRBJ2-7, with a possible D match to TRBD1 (6 bases). The CDR3 length is 14 residues. CDR1 is SGHTA, CDR2 FQGNSA, per germline. V gave up 1 base and J gave up 2 bases, with 9 bases separating them. The CDR3 sequence is CASSLGTAAYEQYF. CDR3 sequence (DNA): TGTGCCAGCAGCTTAGGGACAGCCGCCTACGAGCAGTACTTC.